A single sample is the source of the 27 T cell receptor beta chains below, sequenced in a study of T cell repertoires in MIS-A myocarditis. Clones were sequenced by immunoSEQ multiplex PCR, and TCRdb holds only the in-frame ones, with some missing. The top ten hold approximately 2% of the sample, which has some 10,000 clones, about 89% seen once. Sequencing was done on a sample of thoracic lymph node tissue obtained at autopsy. Source of these receptors: a man aged 18 to 35 with fulminant myocarditis from multisystem inflammatory syndrome in adults (MIS-A) after COVID-19.

The CDR3 DNA reads TGCGCCAGCAGCCAGAGGGGGGCGGGCCAAATATTTTCTGAAGCTTTCTTT. It encodes CASSQRGAGQIFSEAFF. The chain employs TRBV4-3 and TRBJ1-1, with a tentative D call TRBD1 (6 bases). The length of the CDR3 is 17 residues. Trimming removed 3 bases at V and 6 bases at J, with 23 bases between. The germline CDR1 and CDR2 sequences are LGHNA and YSLEER.

V is TRBV5-1 and J is TRBJ1-4, with D possibly matching TRBD1 (6 bases). The CDR3 extends over 16 amino acids. Germline CDR1 is SGHRS and CDR2 is YFSETQ. Trimming took 5 bases from V and 8 from J, leaving 22 bases between them. The CDR3 bases are TGCGCCAGCAGTAAGGGGGACGAGCCTTCGGTGGAAAAACTGTTTTTT. Translating it yields CASSKGDEPSVEKLFF.

V is TRBV15 and J is TRBJ1-1; D may be TRBD1 (5 bases). There are 16 residues in the CDR3. Germline loops: CDR1 LNHNV, CDR2 YYDKDF (reference sequence). Trimming took 0 bases from V and 0 from J, leaving 11 bases between them. The CDR3 sequence: CATSRDLGGLNTEAFF. The CDR3 DNA sequence: TGTGCCACCAGCAGAGATCTGGGGGGGTTGAACACTGAAGCTTTCTTT.

The CDR3 coding sequence is TGTGCCAGCAGTTTATCAGCGACTAGAAATGAGCAGTTCTTC. Amino acid sequence: CASSLSATRNEQFF. The chain is built from TRBV27 and TRBJ2-1; D might be TRBD2 (6 bases). Trimming took 0 bases from V and 7 from J, leaving 10 bases between them. The V gene's germline CDR1 is MNHEY and CDR2 SMNVEV (reference sequence). The CDR3 spans 14 residues.

The chain links TRBV12-3 or TRBV12-4 to TRBJ2-6; D remains unclear. Deletions cut 11 bases from V and 10 bases from J, with 12 bases between. CDR3 length: 11 amino acids. The CDR3 nucleotides read TGTGCCGTTAGACCCGCGAACGTCCTGACTTTC. Residues: CAVRPANVLTF.

This clone appeared a single time. V and J are TRBV28 and TRBJ2-7, with 10 bases aligning to TRBD2. V lost 7 bases and J lost 2; bases outside the gene matches: 5. The CDR3 runs to 14 residues. Looked up from germline, CDR1 is MDHEN and CDR2 is SYDVKM. This CDR3 reads CASIRTSGAYEQYF. The CDR3 nucleotides are TGTGCCAGCATTAGGACTAGCGGAGCCTACGAGCAGTACTTC.

V and J are TRBV12-3 or TRBV12-4 and TRBJ2-6; D ambiguous. The V end lost 3 bases, the J end lost 9 bases, and 6 bases lay between the germline ends. The CDR3 sequence is 12 residues long. The CDR3 DNA sequence: TGTGCCAGCAGTTTCGGGTACAACGTCCTGACTTTC. Amino acids: CASSFGYNVLTF.

The rearrangement uses TRBV4-1 and TRBJ2-7; D not certain. Germline lookup yields CDR1 MGHRA and CDR2 YSYEKL. V lost 0 bases and J 2 bases, leaving 8 bases between the germline ends. CDR3 size: 14 residues. The CDR3 reads CASSQDVPPYEQYF. The CDR3 nucleotides are TGCGCCAGCAGCCAAGATGTGCCCCCCTACGAGCAGTACTTC.

The chain carries TRBV28 and TRBJ2-3; 9 positions match TRBD2. In germline, CDR1 is MDHEN, CDR2 SYDVKM. This CDR3 has 14 residues. V lost 5 bases and J lost 9; bases outside the gene matches: 9. Here the CDR3 DNA reads TGTGCCAGCAGTCCCGGGACTAGCCCCAGCACGCAGTATTTT. It translates to CASSPGTSPSTQYF.

The V call is TRBV15, the J call TRBJ2-5; 11 bases line up with TRBD2. The CDR3 loop spans 16 amino acids. Trimming removed 0 bases from V and 4 bases from J; junction bases left unmatched: 4. Per the germline V gene, CDR1 is LNHNV and CDR2 is YYDKDF (reference sequence). The CDR3: CATSRDGGTSGETQYF. CDR3 DNA: TGTGCCACCAGCAGAGATGGGGGGACTAGCGGAGAGACCCAGTACTTC.

This chain connects TRBV12-3 or TRBV12-4 to TRBJ2-3, with D unclear. Trimming stripped 7 bases from V and 5 bases from J, with 10 bases between. The CDR3 has 12 amino acids. The CDR3 bases are TGTGCCAGCACCCTCCGTGGAGATACGCAGTATTTT. This translates into CASTLRGDTQYF.

The chain employs TRBV11-2 and TRBJ1-1; the match to TRBD1 covers 7 bases. The CDR3 totals 14 residues. V shed 4 bases, J shed 5 bases, and the junction held 7 bases outside the gene matches. Per the germline V gene, CDR1 is SGHAT and CDR2 is FQNNGV. CDR3 in DNA: TGTGCCAGCAGCTCTTCAGGGGGAAAAACTGAAGCTTTCTTT. As protein: CASSSSGGKTEAFF.

This chain links TRBV28 with TRBJ2-7, with TRBD1 matching 8 bases. Looked up from germline, CDR1 is MDHEN and CDR2 is SYDVKM. V shed 5 bases and J 2 bases; nucleotides not matched to a gene: 11. CDR3 size: 16 residues. The CDR3 DNA sequence: TGTGCCAGCAGTATGGACAGGGCCGATAGAACCTACGAGCAGTACTTC. This gives the protein CASSMDRADRTYEQYF.

The chain links TRBV5-8 to TRBJ2-1; D unresolved. Trimming left V 0 bases short and J 3 bases short, with 16 bases between. The V gene's germline CDR1 is SGHTS and CDR2 YDEGEE. The length of the CDR3 is 17 residues. Here the CDR3 DNA reads TGTGCCAGCAGCTTGGGAGGTAGGCGTGGATACTACAATGAGCAGTTCTTC. Its protein product is CASSLGGRRGYYNEQFF.

This clone was observed once. The rearrangement links TRBV7-2 to TRBJ2-7; D is perhaps TRBD1 (6 bases). This CDR3 is 15 amino acids long. Deletions cut 7 bases from V and 7 bases from J, with 23 bases between. Germline V gene lookup returns CDR1 SGHTA and CDR2 FQGNSA. Written as DNA, the CDR3 is TGTGCCAGCACCCTGTCAGGGGCCGGTACGAGAGAGCAGTACTTC. Protein: CASTLSGAGTREQYF.

V is TRBV7-9 and J is TRBJ1-4, with D unresolved. Trimming took off 3 bases at V and 4 bases at J, with 9 bases between the two ends. The CDR3 runs 14 residues. The V gene's germline CDR1 is SEHNR and CDR2 FQNEAQ (reference sequence). CDR3 nucleotide sequence: TGTGCCAGCAGCTTTAAGGGAATTAATGAAAAACTGTTTTTT. Its protein is CASSFKGINEKLFF.

The J gene is TRBJ2-1, the V gene TRBV19; D may match TRBD1 or TRBD2 (6 bases each). Trimming shortened V by 7 bases and J by 2 bases, and 18 bases separated the two germline ends. The CDR3 loop spans 16 amino acids. Germline lookup yields CDR1 LNHDA and CDR2 SQIVND (reference sequence). The CDR3 protein is CASISVEGGPYNEQFF. DNA of the CDR3: TGTGCCAGTATTTCAGTGGAGGGGGGACCCTACAATGAGCAGTTCTTC. The full variable domain, rest sourced from reference TRBV19 and TRBJ2-1, is DGGITQSPKYLFRKEGQNVTLSCEQNLNHDAMYWYRQDPGQGLRLIYYSQIVNDFQKGDIAEGYSVSREKKESFPLTVTSAQKNPTAFYLCASISVEGGPYNEQFFGPGTRLTVL.

The V and J genes are TRBV27 and TRBJ1-1; tentatively, D is TRBD1 (5 bases). The germline V gene encodes CDR1 MNHEY and CDR2 SMNVEV (reference sequence). Trimming pared 3 bases from V and 0 bases from J, leaving 8 bases between. The CDR3 has 14 amino acids. The CDR3 loop reads CASSLGGVNTEAFF. Here the CDR3 DNA reads TGTGCCAGCAGTTTGGGGGGAGTGAACACTGAAGCTTTCTTT.

The rearrangement links TRBV7-8 to TRBJ2-7; 7 nucleotides align to TRBD1. The junction had 10 bases not matched to a gene; V was cut back by 5 bases and J by 3 bases. Germline CDR1 and CDR2: SGHVS and FQNEAQ. The CDR3 spans 15 residues. CDR3 protein: CASSRGQLLFYEQYF. The DNA for the CDR3 is TGTGCCAGCAGCAGGGGACAGCTCTTGTTCTACGAGCAGTACTTC.

In this sample, this clone turned up once. The chain couples TRBV30 to TRBJ1-4; D may be TRBD1 (5 bases). The germline gives CDR1 GTSNPN, CDR2 SVGIG (reference sequence). The CDR3 is 16 amino acids. Trimming removed 0 bases at V and 5 bases at J, with 16 bases between. The CDR3, as DNA: TGTGCCTGGAGTGTACGGGACCTCAGCGAAAATGAAAAACTGTTTTTT. Translation gives CAWSVRDLSENEKLFF. Supplemented by reference TRBV30 and TRBJ1-4, the full variable domain reads SQTIHQWPATLVQPVGSPLSLECTVEGTSNPNLYWYRQAAGRGLQLLFYSVGIGQISSEVPQNLSASRPQDRQFILSSKKLLLSDSGFYLCAWSVRDLSENEKLFFGSGTQLSVL.

About this clone itself: This CDR3 is also generated by other DNA sequences in the sample. The V and J genes are TRBV7-9 and TRBJ2-2, with 12 nucleotides matching TRBD1. Per germline, CDR1 SEHNR and CDR2 FQNEAQ (reference sequence). The CDR3 is 18 residues long. J lost 0 bases, V lost 4 bases, and 6 bases had no gene match. CDR3 region: CASSSPGQGAPNTGELFF. In DNA form, the CDR3 reads TGTGCCAGCAGCTCACCGGGACAGGGGGCTCCGAACACCGGGGAGCTGTTTTTT.

This sequence joins TRBV30 and TRBJ1-2, with D perhaps matching TRBD1 (6 bases). Germline CDR1 and CDR2: GTSNPN and SVGIG (reference sequence). The CDR3 is 12 amino acids. The V end was cut by 2 bases, the J end by 9 bases, with 13 bases between. CDR3 sequence (DNA): TGTGCCTGGAGTTCCGGGACACAGAGCTACACCTTC. As protein: CAWSSGTQSYTF.

The chain uses TRBV7-9 and TRBJ1-2; no clear D. From germline, CDR1 is SEHNR and CDR2 FQNEAQ (reference sequence). Deletions cut 5 bases from V and 8 bases from J, with 15 bases between. The CDR3 is 13 amino acids. CDR3 region: CASSPAQFGGYTF. The CDR3, as DNA: TGTGCCAGCAGCCCAGCCCAGTTTGGCGGCTACACCTTC.

The V gene is TRBV19, the J gene TRBJ2-1, with 7 bases matching TRBD1. Per germline, CDR1 LNHDA and CDR2 SQIVND (reference sequence). V trimming: 1 base; J trimming: 2 bases; junction bases outside the gene matches: 8. This CDR3 comprises 17 residues. The CDR3 protein is CASSIAIGQVAYNEQFF. The CDR3 coding sequence is TGTGCCAGTAGTATAGCGATCGGACAGGTGGCCTACAATGAGCAGTTCTTC.

The CDR3 loop is CASSIGQPQHF. CDR3 coding DNA: TGTGCCAGTAGTATCGGTCAGCCCCAGCATTTT. This chain connects TRBV19 to TRBJ1-5; D ambiguous. This CDR3 comprises 11 residues. V lost 3 bases and J lost 6, with 3 bases in between. The germline V gene has CDR1 LNHDA and CDR2 SQIVND (reference sequence).

V gene TRBV11-2 combines with J gene TRBJ1-2; 8 bases agree with TRBD1. The CDR3 length is 17 residues. The trim removed 5 bases at V and 3 bases at J, leaving 14 bases unmatched. CDR1 and CDR2 from the germline V gene are SGHAT and FQNNGV. Here the CDR3 DNA reads TGTGCCAGCAGCCCACGGACAGGGAATGAGGTTCACTATGGCTACACCTTC. Amino acid sequence: CASSPRTGNEVHYGYTF.

The table lists this clone with a count of one. The gene calls are TRBV5-1 and TRBJ2-5; tentative D call: TRBD1 (5 bases). This CDR3 region has 15 residues. Germline loops: CDR1 SGHRS, CDR2 YFSETQ. Trimming cost V 0 bases and J 1 base, with 10 bases left between them. Here the CDR3 DNA reads TGCGCCAGCAGCTTGGATTCCACAGGCCAAGAGACCCAGTACTTC. It translates to CASSLDSTGQETQYF.